A single sample is the source of the 20 T cell receptor beta chains below, sequenced in a study of blood T cell repertoires in COVID-19. Here immunoSEQ multiplex PCR was the method, and the copy in TCRdb shows in-frame clones only, minus some. The sample lists under 250,000 clones, approximately 85% occurring once. Sequences were obtained from PBMCs or T cells enriched from blood (not recorded which). These receptors were collected from a woman between 50 and 59 years old with acute COVID-19.

The chain links TRBV6-6 to TRBJ1-1, with 10 positions matching TRBD1. The CDR3 is 16 residues long. The J segment lost 0 bases and the V segment lost 5 bases, leaving 6 bases of the junction unmatched. CDR1 is MNHNY, CDR2 SVGAGI, per germline (reference sequence). CDR3 region: CASSVTGGYMNTEAFF. CDR3 DNA: TGTGCCAGCAGTGTGACAGGGGGCTACATGAACACTGAAGCTTTCTTT.

The chain joins TRBV12-5 to TRBJ2-2; D might be TRBD2 (6 bases). Germline V gives CDR1 LGHNT, CDR2 FRNRAP. The CDR3 length is 15 residues. V lost 5 bases, J lost 4 bases, and 14 bases lay in between. The DNA for the CDR3 is TGTGCTAGTGGTCCCGGGCGGGGTATCACCGGGGAGCTGTTTTTT. It translates to CASGPGRGITGELFF.

The chain joins TRBV7-2 to TRBJ1-1; tentatively, D is TRBD1 (5 bases). Germline assignment: CDR1 SGHTA and CDR2 FQGNSA. The CDR3 length is 14 residues. Trimming took off 7 bases at V and 5 bases at J, with 17 bases between the two ends. The CDR3 sequence is CASKGVGGDTEAFF. CDR3 nucleotides: TGTGCCAGCAAGGGTGTGGGGGGAGATACTGAAGCTTTCTTT.

The CDR3 DNA reads as TGTGCCAGCAGCCAGATGGGACAGGGGGCCGCCAAAGCTTTCTTT. It translates to CASSQMGQGAAKAFF. V usage is TRBV3-1 (or the pseudogene TRBV3-2) and J usage is TRBJ1-1; 12 nucleotides align to TRBD1. J lost 9 bases, V lost 3 bases, and 8 bases had no gene match. Germline-derived CDR1 and CDR2 are LGHDT and YNNKEL (reference sequence). CDR3 size: 15 residues.

The V call is TRBV18, the J call TRBJ2-3; 10 bases are a match to TRBD2. V was clipped by 3 bases and J by 0 bases; unmatched bases: 6. The germline gives CDR1 KGHSH, CDR2 LQKENI. The CDR3 consists of 17 residues. In DNA form, the CDR3 reads TGTGCCAGCTCACCCCTTAGCGGGGGGCATAGCACAGATACGCAGTATTTT. Residues: CASSPLSGGHSTDTQYF.

CDR3 DNA: TGTGCCTGGGCGACTAGCGGGGTTTGGGAGACCCAGTACTTC. Amino acid sequence: CAWATSGVWETQYF. This chain connects TRBV30 to TRBJ2-5, with 11 bases identical to TRBD2. The germline V gene encodes CDR1 GTSNPN and CDR2 SVGIG (reference sequence). The CDR3 covers 14 residues. The V gene end was trimmed by 5 bases and the J gene end by 5 bases; junction bases not matched to a gene: 7.

The chain carries TRBV5-1 and TRBJ1-1; D may be TRBD1 (5 bases). The ends were cut back, 1 base at V and 1 base at J, with 8 bases in the middle. This CDR3 comprises 14 residues. Germline V gene lookup returns CDR1 SGHRS and CDR2 YFSETQ. The CDR3 bases are TGCGCCAGCAGCTTGACAGGTCCGAACACTGAAGCTTTCTTT. Translation: CASSLTGPNTEAFF.

The V and J genes are TRBV7-7 and TRBJ2-7; the D gene is possibly TRBD1 (5 bases). CDR1 SSHAT and CDR2 FNYEAQ come from the germline V gene (reference sequence). Between the trimmed V and J ends, which lost 0 bases and 4 bases, there was a span of 7 bases. This CDR3 spans 13 amino acids. CDR3 DNA: TGTGCCAGCAGCTTAGCCCAGGGTTACGAGCAGTACTTC. Translated, it gives CASSLAQGYEQYF.

This CDR3 reads CASSKRGPPLHF. DNA for the CDR3: TGTGCCAGCAGCAAAAGAGGGCCACCCCTCCACTTT. The V call is TRBV21-1, the J call TRBJ1-6. TRBV21-1 is a pseudogene. CDR3 length equals 12 residues.

V and J are TRBV9 and TRBJ1-1, with no clear D. The germline CDR1 and CDR2 sequences are SGDLS and YYNGEE. The V and J ends lost 0 bases and 6 bases respectively, with 12 bases between them. The CDR3 contains 14 residues. The CDR3 DNA is TGTGCCAGCAGCGTAGCTATTCCGCCGGCTGAAGCTTTCTTT. As protein: CASSVAIPPAEAFF.

The genes are TRBV5-4 and TRBJ1-2; possible D gene TRBD1, 5 bases. The germline CDR1 and CDR2 sequences are SGHNT and YYREEE (reference sequence). The ends were cut back, 6 bases at V and 5 bases at J, with 17 bases in the middle. CDR3 size: 14 residues. The CDR3 sequence is CASTPDSLGYGYTF. The CDR3 nucleotides are TGTGCCAGCACCCCCGACAGCTTAGGGTATGGCTACACCTTC.

The CDR3 is CASSPGTLAEKLFF. The CDR3, as DNA: TGTGCCAGCAGCCCTGGGACTCTAGCTGAAAAACTGTTTTTT. The chain carries TRBV11-2 and TRBJ1-4, with TRBD1 as a possible D gene (5 bases). Germline CDR1 SGHAT, CDR2 FQNNGV. The CDR3 has 14 residues. Trimming cost V 5 bases and J 7 bases, with 14 bases left between them.

The count of this clone is one. The rearrangement joins TRBV5-4 to TRBJ1-1; 7 bases fit TRBD1. V trimming: 0 bases; J trimming: 5 bases; junction bases outside the gene matches: 4. Germline CDR1 SGHNT, CDR2 YYREEE (reference sequence). The CDR3 is made up of 14 amino acids. As DNA, the CDR3 is TGTGCCAGCAGCTTGGCAGGGGGGAGGACTGAAGCTTTCTTT. Protein sequence: CASSLAGGRTEAFF.

V usage is TRBV5-6 and J usage is TRBJ1-2, with 9 nucleotides matching TRBD1. The CDR3 loop spans 13 amino acids. The trim removed 3 bases at V and 8 bases at J, leaving 5 bases unmatched. From germline, CDR1 is SGHDT and CDR2 YYEEEE. The CDR3 DNA reads TGTGCCAGCAGCTATGACAGGGGGAAAGGCTACACCTTC. The encoded protein is CASSYDRGKGYTF.

This chain joins TRBV7-2 and TRBJ1-3; 8 nucleotides match TRBD1. Germline-derived CDR1 and CDR2 are SGHTA and FQGNSA. This CDR3 has 15 amino acids. V gave up 5 bases and J gave up 3 bases; unmatched junction bases: 6. CDR3: CASSVNRGYGNTIYF. DNA for the CDR3: TGTGCCAGCAGCGTAAACAGGGGGTATGGAAACACCATATATTTT.

The chain couples TRBV2 to TRBJ1-1; D ambiguous. Per germline, CDR1 SNHLY and CDR2 FYNNEI. There are 14 residues in the CDR3. The germline V and J ends were trimmed by 4 bases and 1 base, with 10 bases remaining between them. DNA of the CDR3: TGTGCCAGCAGTGTACAGAACGCGAACACTGAAGCTTTCTTT. Its translation: CASSVQNANTEAFF.

This chain joins TRBV7-3 and TRBJ2-2, with a weak D call TRBD2 (6 bases). This CDR3 has 17 amino acids. V was cut by 2 bases and J by 3 bases, with 16 bases left in between. The germline gives CDR1 SGHTA, CDR2 FQGTGA. CDR3 amino acids: CASSLQGGMDYTGELFF. CDR3 nucleotide sequence: TGTGCCAGCAGCTTACAGGGAGGAATGGATTACACCGGGGAGCTGTTTTTT.

The chain links TRBV27 to TRBJ2-1; 9 bases are a match to TRBD1. Germline CDR1 is MNHEY and CDR2 is SMNVEV (reference sequence). With V trimmed by 6 bases and J by 5 bases, 11 bases remained unmatched. The CDR3 spans 16 residues. CDR3: CASSPGQGIPNNEQFF. CDR3 nucleotide sequence: TGTGCCAGCAGCCCCGGACAGGGGATCCCTAACAATGAGCAGTTCTTC.

The V and J genes are TRBV14 and TRBJ2-7; the D gene is possibly TRBD1 (5 bases). This CDR3 has 14 residues. Trimming removed 3 bases at V and 3 bases at J, with 12 bases between. Per the germline V gene, CDR1 is SGHDN and CDR2 is FVKESK. CDR3 nucleotide sequence: TGTGCCAGCAGCCAGGTGTCAGGGTACTACGAGCAGTACTTC. Its protein product is CASSQVSGYYEQYF.

The V and J genes are TRBV12-3 or TRBV12-4 and TRBJ1-4; 8 bases agree with TRBD1. J gave up 7 bases and V 3 bases, and 1 base lay outside the gene matches. The CDR3 loop spans 13 amino acids. The CDR3 here is CASSFDRGEKLFF. CDR3 sequence (DNA): TGTGCCAGCAGTTTCGACAGGGGTGAAAAACTGTTTTTT.